The entry below describes one T cell receptor beta chain. Germline lookup yields CDR1 LNHDA and CDR2 SQIVND (reference sequence). The CDR3 is made up of 15 amino acids. Trimming cost V 7 bases and J 0 bases, with 12 bases left between them. From the RT-PCR reads, TCRdb called clonotypes with MiXCR, one entry per CDR3 protein. The sample contains some 960,000 distinct CDR3 sequences, about a sixth of which appear only once. This entry comes from a study of patients and donors after allogeneic stem cell transplantation. Sequences were obtained from blood, either unsorted or a sorted T cell fraction (not recorded which). V and J are TRBV19 and TRBJ2-2; D is undetermined. The sequence was obtained from a human donor who was either an allogeneic HSCT recipient or a stem cell or donor lymphocyte infusion donor (not recorded which). It is not recorded whose cells these are; they may come from a transplant donor. CDR3 nucleotides: TGTGCCAGTACTCAGATATCCCCGAACACCGGGGAGCTGTTTTTT. Translating it yields CASTQISPNTGELFF.